This T cell receptor beta chain derives from a study of cytomegalovirus exposure and HLA in healthy donors. It was with 60 Vbeta and 13 Jbeta primers that the PCR ran. The table came from immunoSEQ multiplex PCR; TCRdb's copy has only in-frame clones and leaves some out. The sample consists of more than 80,000 clones, around nine tenths of them appearing once. CDR3 size: 19 residues. V gave up 1 base and J gave up 6 bases; unmatched junction bases: 20. Looked up from germline, CDR1 is SGHRS and CDR2 is YFSETQ. This clone was observed a handful of times. Input material: PBMCs. The TCR comes from a man aged 30 to 45 in good health and CMV-seropositive. The rearrangement links TRBV5-1 to TRBJ2-3, with 7 bases that match TRBD1. The CDR3 DNA is TGCGCCAGCAGCTTGACTGCCCCGGGACAGCTCTCGGATCGGGATACGCAGTATTTT. Its protein product is CASSLTAPGQLSDRDTQYF.